This passage covers 16 T cell receptor beta chains from one sample sequenced in a study of cytomegalovirus exposure and HLA in healthy donors. The PCR had 60 Vbeta and 13 Jbeta primers. Sequenced by immunoSEQ multiplex PCR; TCRdb stores in-frame clones only, minus some. The profile shows some 140,000 clones, approximately 80% of them singletons. Sequenced material: PBMCs. The receptors derive from a man under 40 in good health and CMV-seropositive.

The chain couples TRBV7-9 to TRBJ2-1, with 8 positions matching TRBD1. The CDR3 sequence is 15 residues long. Germline assignment: CDR1 SEHNR and CDR2 FQNEAQ (reference sequence). Trimming took 7 bases from V and 3 from J; bases not matched to a gene: 8. The CDR3 nucleotides are TGTGCCAGCACCCCCGGACAGGGTAGCTACAATGAGCAGTTCTTC. This codes for CASTPGQGSYNEQFF.

The CDR3 sequence is CASSAHQVQETQYF. In DNA, the CDR3 is TGTGCCAGCAGCGCTCACCAGGTTCAGGAGACCCAGTACTTC. The rearrangement links TRBV9 to TRBJ2-5; D gene unclear. Trimming removed 3 bases at V and 5 bases at J, with 14 bases between. Per the germline V gene, CDR1 is SGDLS and CDR2 is YYNGEE. The CDR3 extends over 14 amino acids. The full variable domain, completed using reference TRBV9 and TRBJ2-5, is DSGVTQTPKHLITATGQRVTLRCSPRSGDLSVYWYQQSLDQGLQFLIQYYNGEERAKGNILERFSAQQFPDLHSELNLSSLELGDSALYFCASSAHQVQETQYFGPGTRLLVL.

The chain links TRBV11-3 to TRBJ2-1; D uncertain. V was pared by 1 base and J by 9 bases, with 10 bases between. The V gene's germline CDR1 is SGHNT and CDR2 YENEEA. The CDR3 length is 13 residues. CDR3 coding DNA: TGTGCCAGCAGCTTAGGCTATAGTAGTGAGCAGTTCTTC. Its protein is CASSLGYSSEQFF.

CDR3 residues: CASSSGNMNTEAFF. CDR3 nucleotides: TGTGCCAGTAGTAGCGGCAACATGAACACTGAAGCTTTCTTT. The chain carries TRBV19 and TRBJ1-1, with D hard to call. Germline CDR1 LNHDA, CDR2 SQIVND (reference sequence). The CDR3 length is 14 residues. Trimming removed 4 bases from V and 0 bases from J, with 9 bases in between.

The chain combines TRBV19 with TRBJ1-2; D gene unclear. The CDR3 loop spans 13 amino acids. Germline V lookup: CDR1 LNHDA, CDR2 SQIVND (reference sequence). The ends were cut back, 8 bases at V and 10 bases at J, with 20 bases in the middle. The CDR3 sequence: CASSPGLRVHYTF. The DNA for the CDR3 is TGTGCCAGTTCTCCCGGTCTGAGAGTCCACTACACCTTC. Together with reference TRBV19 and TRBJ1-2, the CDR3 gives the full variable domain: DGGITQSPKYLFRKEGQNVTLSCEQNLNHDAMYWYRQDPGQGLRLIYYSQIVNDFQKGDIAEGYSVSREKKESFPLTVTSAQKNPTAFYLCASSPGLRVHYTFGSGTRLTVV.

V gene TRBV9 combines with J gene TRBJ2-1; D is possibly TRBD2 (6 bases). The CDR3 is 17 residues long. The germline CDR1 and CDR2 sequences are SGDLS and YYNGEE. The V end lost 0 bases, the J end lost 0 bases, and 13 bases lay between the germline ends. The CDR3 region is CASSVGVSGSSYNEQFF. The CDR3 DNA sequence: TGTGCCAGCAGCGTAGGGGTTAGCGGAAGCTCCTACAATGAGCAGTTCTTC.

The J gene is TRBJ2-3, the V gene TRBV6-4, with 9 bases that match TRBD2. CDR1 is MRHNA and CDR2 is SNTAGT in the germline V gene. After removal of 0 bases from V and 2 bases from J, the junction contained 21 bases not matched to a gene. This CDR3 has 22 residues. CDR3 DNA sequence: TGTGCCAGCAGTGACTCTAGTGTGGGAGGCGGGAGGGCCCTCGGTGTCACAGATACGCAGTATTTT. Protein: CASSDSSVGGGRALGVTDTQYF.

This clone came up once. The chain links TRBV10-3 to TRBJ1-1; possibly TRBD1 for D (5 bases). The CDR3 contains 16 residues. With 6 bases removed from V and 3 bases from J, the gap between germline ends came to 20 bases. The germline V gene has CDR1 ENHRY and CDR2 SYGVKD. The CDR3 spells CAISPTREVMYTEAFF. The CDR3 DNA sequence: TGTGCCATCAGCCCCACCAGGGAAGTTATGTACACTGAAGCTTTCTTT.

This clone was observed once. The chain has TRBV6-5 and TRBJ2-7; 8 bases fit TRBD1. The CDR3 covers 13 residues. Trimming removed 4 bases from V and 7 bases from J; junction bases left unmatched: 6. CDR1 is MNHEY, CDR2 SVGAGI, per germline. CDR3 DNA: TGTGCCAGCAGTTGGGGACAGGTAGGGGAGCAGTACTTC. Translating gives CASSWGQVGEQYF.

The rearrangement joins TRBV12-5 to TRBJ1-2; no firm D call. Germline V gene data show CDR1 as LGHNT and CDR2 as FRNRAP. The CDR3 totals 21 residues. Deletions cut 1 base from V and 5 bases from J, with 32 bases between. The CDR3 DNA reads as TGTGCTAGTGGTTTGGCCCCACCGGACTGGGATTGGGCAGCTCGTCGTTATGGCTACACCTTC. Protein product: CASGLAPPDWDWAARRYGYTF. The full variable domain, rest sourced from reference TRBV12-5 and TRBJ1-2, is DARVTQTPRHKVTEMGQEVTMRCQPILGHNTVFWYRQTMMQGLELLAYFRNRAPLDDSGMPKDRFSAEMPDATLATLKIQPSEPRDSAVYFCASGLAPPDWDWAARRYGYTFGSGTRLTVV.

The chain recombines TRBV7-9 with TRBJ2-7; a weak D match, TRBD2 (5 bases). The CDR3 sequence is 13 residues long. CDR1 SEHNR and CDR2 FQNEAQ come from the germline V gene (reference sequence). The V end was cut by 5 bases, the J end by 2 bases, with 10 bases between. The CDR3 DNA reads TGTGCCAGCAGCACAGACGGGACCTACGAGCAGTACTTC. Translating it yields CASSTDGTYEQYF.

The CDR3 DNA follows: TGTGCCAGCAGTTTAGGGACTAGCGGGAGGTACGAGCAGTACTTC. It specifies CASSLGTSGRYEQYF. The chain couples TRBV28 to TRBJ2-5; 15 bases agree with TRBD2. The DNA matches TRBJ2-7 better at its end, which makes the J call doubtful. CDR3 length: 15 residues. Germline CDR1 MDHEN, CDR2 SYDVKM.

This clone was seen only once. J is TRBJ2-2 and V is TRBV7-6, with 7 nucleotides matching TRBD1. V dropped 5 bases and J dropped 4; count of bases not matched to a gene: 7. CDR1 and CDR2 from the germline V gene are SGHVS and FNYEAQ. This CDR3 is 15 amino acids long. CDR3 residues: CASSARDRTTGELFF. The CDR3 DNA sequence: TGTGCCAGCAGCGCCCGGGACAGAACCACCGGGGAGCTGTTTTTT.

This rearrangement joins TRBV6-6 to TRBJ1-2; a possible D gene is TRBD1 (5 bases). Per the germline V gene, CDR1 is MNHNY and CDR2 is SVGAGI (reference sequence). CDR3 length: 13 amino acids. Trimming stripped 2 bases from V and 4 bases from J, with 8 bases between. CDR3 loop: CASSYPDSYGYTF. CDR3 DNA: TGTGCCAGCAGTTACCCCGACAGCTATGGCTACACCTTC.

V and J are TRBV19 and TRBJ1-2; D not certain. The CDR3 runs to 11 residues. The V gene's germline CDR1 is LNHDA and CDR2 SQIVND (reference sequence). The V end was cut by 5 bases, the J end by 4 bases, with 5 bases between. CDR3 coding DNA: TGTGCCAGTAGTTACGGCTATGGCTACACCTTC. This translates into CASSYGYGYTF.

The rearrangement uses TRBV7-9 and TRBJ2-1, with TRBD2 identical over 10 bases. The CDR3 length is 14 residues. Germline CDR1 SEHNR, CDR2 FQNEAQ (reference sequence). V lost 5 bases, J lost 9 bases, and 7 bases stayed unmatched. This chain's CDR3 is CASSRLAGEGEQFF. CDR3 bases: TGTGCCAGCAGCAGGCTAGCGGGAGAAGGTGAGCAGTTCTTC.